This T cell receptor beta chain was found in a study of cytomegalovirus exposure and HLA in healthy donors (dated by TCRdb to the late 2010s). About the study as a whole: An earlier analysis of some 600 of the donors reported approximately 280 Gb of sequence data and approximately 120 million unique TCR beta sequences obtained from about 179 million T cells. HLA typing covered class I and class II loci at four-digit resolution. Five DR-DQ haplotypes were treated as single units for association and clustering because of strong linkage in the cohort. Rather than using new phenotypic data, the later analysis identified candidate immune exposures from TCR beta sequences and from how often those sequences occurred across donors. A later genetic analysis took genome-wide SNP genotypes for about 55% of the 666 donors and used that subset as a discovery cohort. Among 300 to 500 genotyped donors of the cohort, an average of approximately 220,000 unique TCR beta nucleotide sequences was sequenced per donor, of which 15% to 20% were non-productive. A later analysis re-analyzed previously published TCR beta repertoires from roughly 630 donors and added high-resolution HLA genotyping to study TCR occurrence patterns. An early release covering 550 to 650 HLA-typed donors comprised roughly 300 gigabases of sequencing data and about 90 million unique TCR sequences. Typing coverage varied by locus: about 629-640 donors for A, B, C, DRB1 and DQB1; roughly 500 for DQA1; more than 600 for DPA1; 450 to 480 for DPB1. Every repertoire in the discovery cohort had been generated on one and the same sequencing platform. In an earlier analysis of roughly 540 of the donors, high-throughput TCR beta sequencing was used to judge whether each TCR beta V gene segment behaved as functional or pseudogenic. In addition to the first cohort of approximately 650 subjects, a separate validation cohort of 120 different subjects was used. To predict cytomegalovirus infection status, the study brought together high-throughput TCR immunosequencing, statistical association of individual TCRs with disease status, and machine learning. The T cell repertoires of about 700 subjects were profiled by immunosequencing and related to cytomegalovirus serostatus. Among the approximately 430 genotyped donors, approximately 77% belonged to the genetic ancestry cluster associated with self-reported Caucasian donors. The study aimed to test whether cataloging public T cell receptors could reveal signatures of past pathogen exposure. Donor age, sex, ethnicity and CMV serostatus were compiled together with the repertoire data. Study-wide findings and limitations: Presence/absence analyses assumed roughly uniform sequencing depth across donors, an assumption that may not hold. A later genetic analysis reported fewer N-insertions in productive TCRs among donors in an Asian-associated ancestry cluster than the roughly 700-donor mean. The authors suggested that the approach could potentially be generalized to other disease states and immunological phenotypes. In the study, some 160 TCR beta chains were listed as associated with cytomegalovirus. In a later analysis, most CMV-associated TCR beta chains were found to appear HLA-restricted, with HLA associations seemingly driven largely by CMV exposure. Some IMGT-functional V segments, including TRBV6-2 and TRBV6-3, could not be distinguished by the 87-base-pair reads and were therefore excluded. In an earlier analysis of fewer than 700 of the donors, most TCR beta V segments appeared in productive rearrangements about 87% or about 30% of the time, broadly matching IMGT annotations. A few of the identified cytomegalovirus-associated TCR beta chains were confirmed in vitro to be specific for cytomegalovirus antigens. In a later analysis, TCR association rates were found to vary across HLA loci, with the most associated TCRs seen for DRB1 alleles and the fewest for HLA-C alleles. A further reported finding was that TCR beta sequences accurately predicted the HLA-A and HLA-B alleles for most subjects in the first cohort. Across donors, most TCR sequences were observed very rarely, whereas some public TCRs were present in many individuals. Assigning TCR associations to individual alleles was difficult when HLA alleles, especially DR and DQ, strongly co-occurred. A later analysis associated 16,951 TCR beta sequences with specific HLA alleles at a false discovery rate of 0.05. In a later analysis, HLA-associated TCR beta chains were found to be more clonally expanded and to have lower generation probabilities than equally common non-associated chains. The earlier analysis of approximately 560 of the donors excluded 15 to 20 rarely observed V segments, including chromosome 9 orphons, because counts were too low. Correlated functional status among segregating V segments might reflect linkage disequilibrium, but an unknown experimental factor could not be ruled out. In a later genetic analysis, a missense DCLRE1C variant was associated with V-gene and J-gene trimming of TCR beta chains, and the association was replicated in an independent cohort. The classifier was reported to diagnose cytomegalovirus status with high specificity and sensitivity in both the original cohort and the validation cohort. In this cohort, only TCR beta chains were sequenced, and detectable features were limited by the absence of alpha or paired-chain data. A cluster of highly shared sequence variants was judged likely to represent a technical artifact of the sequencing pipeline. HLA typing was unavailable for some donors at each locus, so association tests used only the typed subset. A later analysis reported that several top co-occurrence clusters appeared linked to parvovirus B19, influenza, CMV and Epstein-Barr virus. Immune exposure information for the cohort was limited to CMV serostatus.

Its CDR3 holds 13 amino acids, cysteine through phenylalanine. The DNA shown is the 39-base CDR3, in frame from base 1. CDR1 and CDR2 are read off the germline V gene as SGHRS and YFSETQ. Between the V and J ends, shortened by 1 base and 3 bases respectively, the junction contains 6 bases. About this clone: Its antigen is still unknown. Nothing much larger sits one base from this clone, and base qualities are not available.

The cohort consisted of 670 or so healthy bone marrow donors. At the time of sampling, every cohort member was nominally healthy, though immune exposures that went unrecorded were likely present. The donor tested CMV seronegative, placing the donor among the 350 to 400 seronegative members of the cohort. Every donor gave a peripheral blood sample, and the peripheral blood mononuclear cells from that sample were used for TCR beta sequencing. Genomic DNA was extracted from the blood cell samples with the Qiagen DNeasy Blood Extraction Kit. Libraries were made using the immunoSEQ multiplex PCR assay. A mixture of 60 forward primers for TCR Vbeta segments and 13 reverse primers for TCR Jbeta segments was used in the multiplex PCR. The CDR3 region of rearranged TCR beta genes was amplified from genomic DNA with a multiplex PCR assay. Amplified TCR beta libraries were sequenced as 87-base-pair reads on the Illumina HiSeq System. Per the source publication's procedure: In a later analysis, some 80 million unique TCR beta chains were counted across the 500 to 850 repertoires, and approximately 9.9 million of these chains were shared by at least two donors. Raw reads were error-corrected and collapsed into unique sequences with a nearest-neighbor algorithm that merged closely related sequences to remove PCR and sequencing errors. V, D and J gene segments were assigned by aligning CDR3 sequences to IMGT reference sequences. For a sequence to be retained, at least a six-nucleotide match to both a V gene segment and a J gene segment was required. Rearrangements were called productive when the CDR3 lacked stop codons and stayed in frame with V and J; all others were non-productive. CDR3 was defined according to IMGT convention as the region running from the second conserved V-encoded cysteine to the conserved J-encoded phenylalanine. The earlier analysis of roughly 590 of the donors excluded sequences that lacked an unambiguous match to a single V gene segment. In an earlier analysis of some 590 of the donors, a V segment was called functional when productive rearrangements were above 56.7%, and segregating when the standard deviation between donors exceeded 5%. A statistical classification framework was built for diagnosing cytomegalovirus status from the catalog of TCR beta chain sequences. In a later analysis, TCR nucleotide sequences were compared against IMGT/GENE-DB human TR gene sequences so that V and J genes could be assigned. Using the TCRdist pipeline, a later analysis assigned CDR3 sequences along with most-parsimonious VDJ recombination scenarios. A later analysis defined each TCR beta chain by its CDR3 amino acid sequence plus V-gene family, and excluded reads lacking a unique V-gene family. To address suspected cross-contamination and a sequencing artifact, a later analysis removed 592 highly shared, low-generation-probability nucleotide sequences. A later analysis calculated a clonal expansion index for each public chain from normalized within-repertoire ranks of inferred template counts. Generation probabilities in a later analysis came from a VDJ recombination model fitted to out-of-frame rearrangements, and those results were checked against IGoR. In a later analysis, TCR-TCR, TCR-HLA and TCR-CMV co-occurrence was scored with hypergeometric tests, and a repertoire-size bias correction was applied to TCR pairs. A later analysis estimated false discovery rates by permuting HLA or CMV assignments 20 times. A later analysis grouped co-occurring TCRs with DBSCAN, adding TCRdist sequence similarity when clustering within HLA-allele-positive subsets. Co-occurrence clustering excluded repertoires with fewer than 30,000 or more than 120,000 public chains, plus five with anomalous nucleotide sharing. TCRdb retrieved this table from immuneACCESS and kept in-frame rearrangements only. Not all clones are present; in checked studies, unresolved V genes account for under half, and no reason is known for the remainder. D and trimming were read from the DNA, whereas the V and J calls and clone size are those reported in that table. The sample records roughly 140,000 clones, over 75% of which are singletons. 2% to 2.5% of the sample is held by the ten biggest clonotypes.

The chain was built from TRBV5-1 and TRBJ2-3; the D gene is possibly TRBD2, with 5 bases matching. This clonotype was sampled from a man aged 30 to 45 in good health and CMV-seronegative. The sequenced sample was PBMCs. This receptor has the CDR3 CASSLRETDTQYF. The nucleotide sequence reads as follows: TGCGCCAGCAGCTTGAGGGAGACAGATACGCAGTATTTT.